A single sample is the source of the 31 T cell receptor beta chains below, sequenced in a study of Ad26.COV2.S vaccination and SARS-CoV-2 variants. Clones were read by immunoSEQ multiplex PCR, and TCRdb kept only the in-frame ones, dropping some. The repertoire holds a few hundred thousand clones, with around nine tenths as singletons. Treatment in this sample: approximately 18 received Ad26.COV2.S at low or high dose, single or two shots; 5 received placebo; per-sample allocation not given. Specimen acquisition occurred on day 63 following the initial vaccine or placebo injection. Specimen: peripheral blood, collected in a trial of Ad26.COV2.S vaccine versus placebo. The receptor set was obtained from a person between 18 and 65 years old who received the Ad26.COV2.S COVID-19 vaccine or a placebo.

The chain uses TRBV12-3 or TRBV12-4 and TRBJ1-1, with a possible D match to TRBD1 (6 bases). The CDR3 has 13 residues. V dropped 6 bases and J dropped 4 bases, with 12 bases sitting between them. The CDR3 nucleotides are TGTGCCAGCAGCCCTGGACAGTTCACTGAAGCTTTCTTT. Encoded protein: CASSPGQFTEAFF.

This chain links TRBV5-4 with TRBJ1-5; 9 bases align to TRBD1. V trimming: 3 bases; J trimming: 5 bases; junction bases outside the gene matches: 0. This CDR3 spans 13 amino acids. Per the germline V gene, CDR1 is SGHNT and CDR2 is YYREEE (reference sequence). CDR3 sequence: CASSWDRDQPQHF. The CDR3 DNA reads TGTGCCAGCAGCTGGGACAGGGATCAGCCCCAGCATTTT.

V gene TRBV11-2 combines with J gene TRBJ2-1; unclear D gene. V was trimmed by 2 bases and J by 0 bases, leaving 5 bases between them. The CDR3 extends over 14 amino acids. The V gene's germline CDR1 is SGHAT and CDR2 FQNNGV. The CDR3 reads CASSLISSYNEQFF. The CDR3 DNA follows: TGTGCCAGCAGCTTAATTAGCTCCTACAATGAGCAGTTCTTC.

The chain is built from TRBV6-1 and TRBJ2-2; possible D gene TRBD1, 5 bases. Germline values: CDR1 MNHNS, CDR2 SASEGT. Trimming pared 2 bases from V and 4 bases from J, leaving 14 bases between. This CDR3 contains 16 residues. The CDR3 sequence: CASSELTGPVTGELFF. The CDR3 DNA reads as TGTGCCAGCAGTGAACTCACAGGCCCAGTCACCGGGGAGCTGTTTTTT.

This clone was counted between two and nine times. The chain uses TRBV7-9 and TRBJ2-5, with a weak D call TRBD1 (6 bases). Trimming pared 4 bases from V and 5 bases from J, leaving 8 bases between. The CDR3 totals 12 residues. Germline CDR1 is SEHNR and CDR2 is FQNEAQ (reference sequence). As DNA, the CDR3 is TGTGCCAGCAGCTGGGGGCGGGAGACCCAGTACTTC. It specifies CASSWGRETQYF. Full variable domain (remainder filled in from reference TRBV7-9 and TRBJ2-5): DTGVSQNPRHKITKRGQNVTFRCDPISEHNRLYWYRQTLGQGPEFLTYFQNEAQLEKSRLLSDRFSAERPKGSFSTLEIQRTEQGDSAMYLCASSWGRETQYFGPGTRLLVL.

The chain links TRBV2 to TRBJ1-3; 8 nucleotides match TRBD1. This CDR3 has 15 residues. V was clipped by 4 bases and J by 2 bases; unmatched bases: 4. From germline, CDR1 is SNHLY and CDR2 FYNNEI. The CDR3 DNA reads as TGTGCCAGCAGTGTCTCACAGGGGGCTGGAAACACCATATATTTT. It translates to CASSVSQGAGNTIYF.

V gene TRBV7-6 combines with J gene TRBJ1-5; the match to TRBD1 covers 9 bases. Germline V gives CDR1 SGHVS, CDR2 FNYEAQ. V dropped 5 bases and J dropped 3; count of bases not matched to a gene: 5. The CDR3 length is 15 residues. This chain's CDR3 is CASSPGTGNNQPQHF. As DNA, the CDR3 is TGTGCCAGCAGCCCCGGGACAGGGAACAATCAGCCCCAGCATTTT.

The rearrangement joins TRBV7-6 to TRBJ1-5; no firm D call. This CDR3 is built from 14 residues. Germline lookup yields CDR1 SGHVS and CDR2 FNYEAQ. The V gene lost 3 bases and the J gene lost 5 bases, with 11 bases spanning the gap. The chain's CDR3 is CASSFGGLDQPQHF. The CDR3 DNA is TGTGCCAGCAGCTTCGGAGGGCTGGATCAGCCCCAGCATTTT.

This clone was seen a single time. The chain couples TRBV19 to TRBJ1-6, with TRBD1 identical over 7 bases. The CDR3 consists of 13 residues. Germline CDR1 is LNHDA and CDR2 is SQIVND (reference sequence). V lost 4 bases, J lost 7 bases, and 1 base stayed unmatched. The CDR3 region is CASSTGGNSPLHF. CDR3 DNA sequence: TGTGCCAGTAGTACAGGGGGGAATTCACCCCTCCACTTT. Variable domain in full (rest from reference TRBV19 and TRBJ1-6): DGGITQSPKYLFRKEGQNVTLSCEQNLNHDAMYWYRQDPGQGLRLIYYSQIVNDFQKGDIAEGYSVSREKKESFPLTVTSAQKNPTAFYLCASSTGGNSPLHFGNGTRLTVT.

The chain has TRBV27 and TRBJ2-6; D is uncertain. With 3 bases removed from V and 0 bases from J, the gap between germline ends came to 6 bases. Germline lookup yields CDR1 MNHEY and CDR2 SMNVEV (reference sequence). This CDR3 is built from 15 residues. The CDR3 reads CASSLLHSGANVLTF. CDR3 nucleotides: TGTGCCAGCAGTTTGCTGCACTCTGGGGCCAACGTCCTGACTTTC.

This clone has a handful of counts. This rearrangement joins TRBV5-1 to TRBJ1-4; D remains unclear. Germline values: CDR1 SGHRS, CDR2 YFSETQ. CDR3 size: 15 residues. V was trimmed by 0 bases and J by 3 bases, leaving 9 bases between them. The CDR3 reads CASSLEGSSNEKLFF. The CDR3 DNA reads TGCGCCAGCAGCTTGGAGGGCAGCTCTAATGAAAAACTGTTTTTT.

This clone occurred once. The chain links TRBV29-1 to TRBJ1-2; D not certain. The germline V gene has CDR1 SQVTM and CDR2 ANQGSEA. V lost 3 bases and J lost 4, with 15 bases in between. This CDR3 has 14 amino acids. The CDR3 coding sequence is TGCAGCGTTGATGAACAAGGAGTTCCCTATGGCTACACCTTC. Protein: CSVDEQGVPYGYTF.

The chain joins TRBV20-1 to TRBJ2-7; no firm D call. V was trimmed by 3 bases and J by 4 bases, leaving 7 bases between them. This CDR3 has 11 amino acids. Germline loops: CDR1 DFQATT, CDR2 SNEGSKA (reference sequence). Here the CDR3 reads CSASSEYEQYF. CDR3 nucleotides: TGCAGTGCTAGTTCCGAGTACGAGCAGTACTTC.

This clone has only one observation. Here the CDR3 DNA reads TGTGCCACCAGCAGAGATGGCTGGGGACAGGGAGGCCGAAAGCAGTACTTC. Translation gives CATSRDGWGQGGRKQYF. The gene calls are TRBV15 and TRBJ2-7, with 9 bases identical to TRBD1. V shed 0 bases and J 8 bases; nucleotides not matched to a gene: 14. This CDR3 region has 17 residues. Per the germline V gene, CDR1 is LNHNV and CDR2 is YYDKDF (reference sequence).

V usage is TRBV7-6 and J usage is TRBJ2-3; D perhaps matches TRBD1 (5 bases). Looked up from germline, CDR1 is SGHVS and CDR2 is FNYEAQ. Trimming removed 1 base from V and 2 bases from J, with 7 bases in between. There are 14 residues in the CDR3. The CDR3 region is CASSLGTTTDTQYF. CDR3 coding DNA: TGTGCCAGCAGCTTAGGGACAACCACAGATACGCAGTATTTT.

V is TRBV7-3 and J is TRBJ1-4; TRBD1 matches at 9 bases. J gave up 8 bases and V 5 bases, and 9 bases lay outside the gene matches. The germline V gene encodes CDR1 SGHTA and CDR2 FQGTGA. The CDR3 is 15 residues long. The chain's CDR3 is CASSRTGGSGEKLFF. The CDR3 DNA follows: TGTGCCAGCAGCCGCACAGGGGGCTCAGGGGAAAAACTGTTTTTT.

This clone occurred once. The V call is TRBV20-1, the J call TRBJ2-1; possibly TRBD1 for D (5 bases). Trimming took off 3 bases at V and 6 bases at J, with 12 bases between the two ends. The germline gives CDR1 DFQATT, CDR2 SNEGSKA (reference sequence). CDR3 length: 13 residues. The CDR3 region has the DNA TGCAGTGCTAGTAAGACAGCGCGCAATGAGCAGTTCTTC. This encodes CSASKTARNEQFF.

The chain's CDR3 is CASSRGQGYYGYTF. CDR3 nucleotides: TGCGCCAGCAGTCGCGGGCAGGGCTACTATGGCTACACCTTC. The V and J genes are TRBV23-1 and TRBJ1-2; tentative D call: TRBD1 (5 bases). TRBV23-1 is reported as an ORF; its role is uncertain. Between the trimmed V and J ends, which lost 4 bases and 3 bases, there was a span of 12 bases. The CDR3 is made up of 14 amino acids.

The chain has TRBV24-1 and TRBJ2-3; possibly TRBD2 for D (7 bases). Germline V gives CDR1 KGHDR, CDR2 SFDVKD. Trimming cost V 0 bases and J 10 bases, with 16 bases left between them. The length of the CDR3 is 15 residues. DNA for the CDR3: TGTGCCACCAGTGATTTGGGCGGGGGCCTTAAGGCGCAGTATTTT. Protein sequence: CATSDLGGGLKAQYF.

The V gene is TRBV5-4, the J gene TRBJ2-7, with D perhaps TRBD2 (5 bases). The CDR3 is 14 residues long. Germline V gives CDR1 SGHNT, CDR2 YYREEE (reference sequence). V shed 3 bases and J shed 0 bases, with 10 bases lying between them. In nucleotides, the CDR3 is TGTGCCAGCAGCTACCTGGGGAGCTCCTACGAGCAGTACTTC. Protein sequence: CASSYLGSSYEQYF.

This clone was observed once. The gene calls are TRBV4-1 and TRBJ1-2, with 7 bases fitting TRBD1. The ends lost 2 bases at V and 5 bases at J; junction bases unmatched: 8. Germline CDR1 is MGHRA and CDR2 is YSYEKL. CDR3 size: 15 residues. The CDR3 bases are TGCGCCAGCAGCCAACCGGGACAGTCATTGTATGGCTACACCTTC. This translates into CASSQPGQSLYGYTF.

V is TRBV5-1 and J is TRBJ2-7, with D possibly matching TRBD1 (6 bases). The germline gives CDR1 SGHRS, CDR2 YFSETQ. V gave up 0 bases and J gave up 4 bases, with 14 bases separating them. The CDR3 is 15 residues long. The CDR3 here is CASSLDRQDKYEQYF. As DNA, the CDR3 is TGCGCCAGCAGCTTGGATCGACAGGATAAGTACGAGCAGTACTTC. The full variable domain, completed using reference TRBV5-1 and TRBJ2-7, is KAGVTQTPRYLIKTRGQQVTLSCSPISGHRSVSWYQQTPGQGLQFLFEYFSETQRNKGNFPGRFSGRQFSNSRSEMNVSTLELGDSALYLCASSLDRQDKYEQYFGPGTRLTVT.

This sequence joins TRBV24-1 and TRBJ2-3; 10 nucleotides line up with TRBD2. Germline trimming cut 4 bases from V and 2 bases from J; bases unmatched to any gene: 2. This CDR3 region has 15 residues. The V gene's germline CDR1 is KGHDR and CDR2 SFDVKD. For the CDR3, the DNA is TGTGCCACCAGTGACCTAGCGGGGGACACAGATACGCAGTATTTT. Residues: CATSDLAGDTDTQYF.

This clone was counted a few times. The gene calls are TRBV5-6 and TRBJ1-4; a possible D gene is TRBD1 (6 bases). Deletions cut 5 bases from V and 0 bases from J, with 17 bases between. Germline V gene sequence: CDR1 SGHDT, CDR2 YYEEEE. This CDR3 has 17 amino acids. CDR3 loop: CASSLLGGATTNEKLFF. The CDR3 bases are TGTGCCAGCAGTCTGTTGGGGGGCGCTACAACTAATGAAAAACTGTTTTTT. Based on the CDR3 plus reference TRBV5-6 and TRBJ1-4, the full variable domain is DAGVTQSPTHLIKTRGQQVTLRCSPKSGHDTVSWYQQALGQGPQFIFQYYEEEERQRGNFPDRFSGHQFPNYSSELNVNALLLGDSALYLCASSLLGGATTNEKLFFGSGTQLSVL.

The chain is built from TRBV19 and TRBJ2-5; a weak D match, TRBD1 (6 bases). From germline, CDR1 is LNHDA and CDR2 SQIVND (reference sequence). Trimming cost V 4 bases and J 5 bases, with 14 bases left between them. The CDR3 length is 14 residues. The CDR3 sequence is CASSTAGDRETQYF. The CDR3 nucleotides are TGTGCCAGTAGTACAGCAGGGGATCGGGAGACCCAGTACTTC.

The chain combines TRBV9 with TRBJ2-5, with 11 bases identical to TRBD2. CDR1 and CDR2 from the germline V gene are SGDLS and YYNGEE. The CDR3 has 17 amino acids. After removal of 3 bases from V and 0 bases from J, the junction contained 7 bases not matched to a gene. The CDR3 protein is CASSAGSSGGYQETQYF. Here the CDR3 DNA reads TGTGCCAGCAGCGCTGGCTCTAGCGGGGGGTACCAAGAGACCCAGTACTTC.

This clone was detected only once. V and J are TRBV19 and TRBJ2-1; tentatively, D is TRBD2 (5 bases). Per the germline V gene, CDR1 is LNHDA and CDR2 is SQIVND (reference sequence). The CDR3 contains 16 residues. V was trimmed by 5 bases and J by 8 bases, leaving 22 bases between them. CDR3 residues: CASSPPKGTGKDEQFF. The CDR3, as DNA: TGTGCCAGTAGTCCTCCGAAGGGTACGGGAAAGGATGAGCAGTTCTTC. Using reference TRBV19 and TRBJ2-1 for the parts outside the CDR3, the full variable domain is DGGITQSPKYLFRKEGQNVTLSCEQNLNHDAMYWYRQDPGQGLRLIYYSQIVNDFQKGDIAEGYSVSREKKESFPLTVTSAQKNPTAFYLCASSPPKGTGKDEQFFGPGTRLTVL.

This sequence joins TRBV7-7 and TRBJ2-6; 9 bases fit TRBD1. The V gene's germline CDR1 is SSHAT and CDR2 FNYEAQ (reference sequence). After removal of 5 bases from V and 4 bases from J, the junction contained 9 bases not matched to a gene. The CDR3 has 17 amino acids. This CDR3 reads CASSPRDREIGANVLTF. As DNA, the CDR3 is TGTGCCAGCAGCCCCCGGGACAGGGAGATCGGGGCCAACGTCCTGACTTTC.

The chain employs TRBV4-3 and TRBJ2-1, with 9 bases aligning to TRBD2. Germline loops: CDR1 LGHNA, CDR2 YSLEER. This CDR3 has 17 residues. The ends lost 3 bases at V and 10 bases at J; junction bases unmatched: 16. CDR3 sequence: CASSQWGRASGDGEQFF. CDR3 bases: TGCGCCAGCAGCCAGTGGGGCCGGGCTAGCGGGGACGGGGAGCAGTTCTTC.

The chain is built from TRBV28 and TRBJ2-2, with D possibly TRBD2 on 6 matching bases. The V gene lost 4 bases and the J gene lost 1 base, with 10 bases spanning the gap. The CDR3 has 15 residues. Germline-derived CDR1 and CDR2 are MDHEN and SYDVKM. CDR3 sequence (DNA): TGTGCCAGCAGTTCAGCCGGGGGGAACACCGGGGAGCTGTTTTTT. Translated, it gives CASSSAGGNTGELFF.

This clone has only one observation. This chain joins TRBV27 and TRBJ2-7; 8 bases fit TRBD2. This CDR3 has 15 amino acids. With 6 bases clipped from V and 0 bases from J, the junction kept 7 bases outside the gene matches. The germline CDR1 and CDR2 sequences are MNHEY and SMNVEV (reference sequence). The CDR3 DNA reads TGTGCCAGCAGATACTTAGCGGGGAGCTCCTACGAGCAGTACTTC. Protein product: CASRYLAGSSYEQYF.